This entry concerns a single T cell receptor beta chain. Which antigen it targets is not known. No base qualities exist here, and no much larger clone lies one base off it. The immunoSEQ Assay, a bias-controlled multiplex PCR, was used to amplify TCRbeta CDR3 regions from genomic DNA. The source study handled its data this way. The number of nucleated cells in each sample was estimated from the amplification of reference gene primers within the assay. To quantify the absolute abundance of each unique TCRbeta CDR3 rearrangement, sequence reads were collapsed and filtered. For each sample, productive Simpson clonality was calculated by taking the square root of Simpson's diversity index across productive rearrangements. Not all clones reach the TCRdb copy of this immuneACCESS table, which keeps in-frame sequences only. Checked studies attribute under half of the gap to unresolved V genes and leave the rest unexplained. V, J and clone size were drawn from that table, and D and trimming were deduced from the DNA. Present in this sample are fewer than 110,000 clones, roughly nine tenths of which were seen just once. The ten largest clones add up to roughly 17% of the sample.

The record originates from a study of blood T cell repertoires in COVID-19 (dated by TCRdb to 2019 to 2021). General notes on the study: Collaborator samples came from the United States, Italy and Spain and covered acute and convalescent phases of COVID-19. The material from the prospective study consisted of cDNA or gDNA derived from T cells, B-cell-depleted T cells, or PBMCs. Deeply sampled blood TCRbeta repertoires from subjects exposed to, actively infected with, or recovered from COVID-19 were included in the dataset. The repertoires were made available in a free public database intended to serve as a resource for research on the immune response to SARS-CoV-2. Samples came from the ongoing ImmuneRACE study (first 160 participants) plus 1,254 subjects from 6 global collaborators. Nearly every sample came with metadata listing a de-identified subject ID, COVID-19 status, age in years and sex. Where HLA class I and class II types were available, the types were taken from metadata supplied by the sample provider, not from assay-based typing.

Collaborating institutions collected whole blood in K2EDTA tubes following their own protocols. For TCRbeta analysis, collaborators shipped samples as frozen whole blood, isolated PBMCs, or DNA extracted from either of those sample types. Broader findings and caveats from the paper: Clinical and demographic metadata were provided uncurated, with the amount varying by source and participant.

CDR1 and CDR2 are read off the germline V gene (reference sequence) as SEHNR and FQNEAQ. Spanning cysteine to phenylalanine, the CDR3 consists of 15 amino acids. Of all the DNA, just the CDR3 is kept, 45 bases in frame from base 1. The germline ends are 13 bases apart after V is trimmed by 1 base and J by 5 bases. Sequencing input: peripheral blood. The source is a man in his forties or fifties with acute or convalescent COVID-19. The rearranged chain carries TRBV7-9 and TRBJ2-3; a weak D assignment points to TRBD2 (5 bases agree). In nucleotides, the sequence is TGTGCCAGCAGCTTAGGAAGTCAGGCGGGAGATACGCAGTATTTT. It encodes CASSLGSQAGDTQYF.